This T cell receptor (beta chain) was documented in a study of cytomegalovirus exposure and HLA in healthy donors. The PCR contained 60 Vbeta and 13 Jbeta primers. Here immunoSEQ multiplex PCR was the method, and the copy in TCRdb shows in-frame clones only, minus some. The sample carries under 200,000 clones, 75% recorded once. The CDR3 is 14 amino acids. Looked up from germline, CDR1 is MNHEY and CDR2 is SVGAGI. J lost 12 bases, V lost 4 bases, and 9 bases had no gene match. The receptor's source is a male donor in good health and CMV-seronegative. The rearrangement uses TRBV6-5 and TRBJ2-6; 7 bases are a match to TRBD1. The specimen was PBMCs. CDR3: CASSWDRRPSVLTF. In nucleotides, the CDR3 is TGTGCCAGCAGTTGGGACAGAAGGCCCTCCGTCCTGACTTTC.